This record covers a single T cell receptor (beta chain). Its antigen is unidentified. The data originate from a study of T cell responses to AZD1222 COVID-19 vaccine. Overall study results and limits: Spike as a whole was targeted by vaccine-associated CD4 TCRs, dominant at 160-218 and 743-854. Scientists sampled the repertoires only once the peak T cell response had passed.

The V segment lost 3 bases and the J segment 3 bases; nucleotides outside the gene matches: 7. CDR3 length equals 15 residues. The germline CDR1 and CDR2 sequences are MNHEY and SVGEGT. Profiled with immunoSEQ multiplex PCR; TCRdb holds only in-frame clones, not every one. Seen here are some 100,000 clones, about 87% observed once, and the top ten hold about 1.8%. The specimen comprised peripheral blood, sampled on day 0 of AZD1222 vaccination. This chain connects TRBV6-2 or TRBV6-3 to TRBJ1-1, with 7 bases matching TRBD1. The sequence was obtained from an adult in good health. DNA of the CDR3: TGTGCCAGCAGTTATCTGGGCAGGGGGTACACTGAAGCTTTCTTT. Translated, it gives CASSYLGRGYTEAFF.